The 11 T cell receptor beta chains below were found in one sample sequenced in a study of T cells after yellow fever vaccination (dated by TCRdb to the late 2010s). Sample treatment or condition, as interpreted from the label and publication: live attenuated yellow fever vaccine strain. Library method: 5' RACE. Sequenced using an Illumina HiSeq 2500. The raw public reads went through TCRdb reprocessing: fastp at Q25, MiXCR clone calling, in-frame beta chains kept. Rows merge per CDR3 protein into single entries with the most common DNA and genes. Present in this sample are over 45,000 distinct CDR3 sequences, 7.1% of which were seen just once. Clones ranked in the top ten supply around 38% of the sample. The material was CD8+ T cells sorted from PBMCs, obtained on the day of the first yellow fever vaccination. The origin of the receptors is a man aged 18 to 35 who received the YFV17D yellow fever vaccine.

V usage is TRBV2 and J usage is TRBJ2-3; the D gene is possibly TRBD2 (5 bases). With 7 bases removed from V and 7 bases from J, the gap between germline ends came to 18 bases. CDR3 length: 14 amino acids. CDR1 is SNHLY, CDR2 FYNNEI, per germline. The CDR3: CASISGSTGNTQYF. DNA for the CDR3: TGTGCCAGCATTTCGGGGAGTACGGGGAATACGCAGTATTTT.

V gene TRBV2 combines with J gene TRBJ1-6; D gene unclear. V lost 6 bases and J 6 bases, leaving 15 bases between the germline ends. CDR1 SNHLY and CDR2 FYNNEI come from the germline V gene. This CDR3 is 15 amino acids long. In DNA form, the CDR3 reads TGTGCCAGCAGGGCGATTGGGCAGTTTAATTCACCCCTCCACTTT. Translating gives CASRAIGQFNSPLHF.

This clonotype was counted many times. The chain uses TRBV7-9 and TRBJ2-3, with D unresolved. In germline, CDR1 is SEHNR, CDR2 FQNEAQ (reference sequence). This CDR3 region has 13 residues. V lost 8 bases to trimming and J lost 2 bases, with 11 bases between them. Here the CDR3 reads CASQVGPTDTQYF. DNA for the CDR3: TGTGCCAGCCAAGTGGGTCCCACAGATACGCAGTATTTT.

This clonotype was found many times. This chain uses TRBV7-8 with TRBJ2-2; D is ambiguous. CDR1 and CDR2 from the germline V gene are SGHVS and FQNEAQ. The CDR3 sequence is 15 residues long. V was trimmed by 3 bases and J by 5 bases, leaving 13 bases between them. The CDR3 loop is CASSFYKGVTGELFF. CDR3 sequence (DNA): TGTGCCAGCAGCTTCTACAAGGGTGTAACCGGGGAGCTGTTTTTT.

The table lists this clonotype with many counts. The chain has TRBV4-1 and TRBJ1-2; tentatively, D is TRBD1 (5 bases). Per the germline V gene, CDR1 is MGHRA and CDR2 is YSYEKL. V was clipped by 0 bases and J by 6 bases, with 11 bases between them. The CDR3 has 14 residues. The CDR3 DNA is TGCGCCAGCAGCCAAGACTGGCAGGGAAATGGCTACACCTTC. Translation gives CASSQDWQGNGYTF.

This clonotype was observed at least ten times. This sequence joins TRBV9 and TRBJ2-3; D gene ambiguous. The CDR3 length is 13 residues. Trimming stripped 1 base from V and 1 base from J, with 4 bases between. CDR1 and CDR2 from the germline V gene are SGDLS and YYNGEE. Here the CDR3 reads CASSVSGTDTQYF. DNA for the CDR3: TGTGCCAGCAGCGTATCTGGCACAGATACGCAGTATTTT.

Many counts were recorded for this clonotype. J is TRBJ2-7 and V is TRBV5-1, with TRBD1 as a possible D gene (6 bases). CDR3 length: 15 residues. Per the germline V gene, CDR1 is SGHRS and CDR2 is YFSETQ. Trimming took 2 bases from V and 7 from J, leaving 19 bases between them. CDR3 region: CASSLGDTSPLEQYF. The DNA of the CDR3 is TGCGCCAGCAGCTTAGGGGACACCTCTCCCTTGGAGCAGTACTTC.

This clonotype has at least ten counts. The chain couples TRBV4-2 to TRBJ1-4; D remains unclear. The CDR3 spans 11 residues. Deletions cut 0 bases from V and 14 bases from J, with 7 bases between. Germline loops: CDR1 LGHNA, CDR2 YNFKEQ. CDR3 sequence reads: CASSQDRYLFF. The CDR3 DNA reads TGTGCCAGCAGCCAAGATCGTTACCTGTTTTTT.

This clonotype was counted a few times. The rearrangement joins TRBV7-3 to TRBJ2-1; 7 bases map to TRBD2. The CDR3 extends over 17 amino acids. Trimming at V came to 3 bases and at J to 1 base, leaving 9 bases not matched to a gene. Looked up from germline, CDR1 is SGHTA and CDR2 is FQGTGA. The CDR3 bases are TGTGCCAGCAGCTTGTATTTAGCGGGCCCTTCCTACAATGAGCAGTTCTTC. This gives the protein CASSLYLAGPSYNEQFF.

The chain carries TRBV7-2 and TRBJ2-1; maybe TRBD2 (6 bases). The CDR3 contains 15 residues. The germline V and J ends were trimmed by 5 bases and 2 bases, with 13 bases remaining between them. Looked up from germline, CDR1 is SGHTA and CDR2 is FQGNSA. The chain's CDR3 is CASSASGRPYNEQFF. DNA for the CDR3: TGTGCCAGCAGCGCAAGCGGGCGCCCCTACAATGAGCAGTTCTTC.

The chain has TRBV5-1 and TRBJ2-7; TRBD1 might be the D (5 bases). CDR3 length: 13 residues. CDR1 and CDR2 (germline): SGHRS, YFSETQ. V lost 1 base, J lost 0 bases, and 5 bases lay in between. The CDR3 loop reads CASSLTGSYEQYV. The CDR3 region has the DNA TGCGCCAGCAGCTTGACAGGCTCCTACGAGCAGTACGTC.